Below are 14 T cell receptor beta chains sequenced from a single sample in a study of shared clonotypes between healthy human individuals. Some clones are missing from TCRdb's copy, which holds only in-frame ones; the method was immunoSEQ multiplex PCR. The sample lists millions of clones; 85% to 95% were seen once. Sequencing was performed on naive CD4+ T cells sorted from blood. Subset meaning: CD45RA+ positively selected. The receptors were gathered from a man aged 18 to 35 in good health.

For this clone: Other DNA sequences within the sample encode an identical CDR3. Here the CDR3 reads CASRAGTANTEAFF. The CDR3 nucleotides read TGCGCCAGCAGGGCCGGGACAGCGAACACTGAAGCTTTCTTT. The rearrangement links TRBV4-1 to TRBJ1-1, with 7 bases lining up with TRBD1. The CDR3 spans 14 residues. The germline V gene has CDR1 MGHRA and CDR2 YSYEKL. Unmatched junction bases numbered 5, after V lost 6 bases and J lost 1 base.

This clone came up once. V gene TRBV5-1 combines with J gene TRBJ1-5; perhaps TRBD1 as D (5 bases). The V end lost 4 bases, the J end lost 7 bases, and 18 bases lay between the germline ends. The CDR3 runs 15 residues. Germline V lookup: CDR1 SGHRS, CDR2 YFSETQ. The CDR3 sequence: CASSPGAGRGQPQHF. Written as DNA, the CDR3 is TGCGCCAGCAGCCCGGGAGCAGGACGGGGGCAGCCCCAGCATTTT. The full variable domain, completed using reference TRBV5-1 and TRBJ1-5, is KAGVTQTPRYLIKTRGQQVTLSCSPISGHRSVSWYQQTPGQGLQFLFEYFSETQRNKGNFPGRFSGRQFSNSRSEMNVSTLELGDSALYLCASSPGAGRGQPQHFGDGTRLSIL.

This clone was seen just once. The chain uses TRBV7-2 and TRBJ2-5; weak D call: TRBD2 (5 bases). There are 13 residues in the CDR3. V lost 2 bases to trimming and J lost 5 bases, with 9 bases between them. CDR1 is SGHTA and CDR2 is FQGNSA in the germline V gene. The CDR3 DNA reads as TGTGCCAGCAGCTTATCTAGCTGGGAGACCCAGTACTTC. This encodes CASSLSSWETQYF.

This chain joins TRBV7-9 and TRBJ1-4; 7 bases map to TRBD1. The V gene end was trimmed by 4 bases and the J gene end by 4 bases; junction bases not matched to a gene: 6. CDR1 is SEHNR, CDR2 FQNEAQ, per germline (reference sequence). The CDR3 is 15 amino acids. The CDR3 spells CASSSTGQLNEKLFF. CDR3 bases: TGTGCCAGCAGCTCCACGGGACAGCTTAATGAAAAACTGTTTTTT. Full variable domain (outside the CDR3, taken from reference TRBV7-9 and TRBJ1-4): DTGVSQNPRHKITKRGQNVTFRCDPISEHNRLYWYRQTLGQGPEFLTYFQNEAQLEKSRLLSDRFSAERPKGSFSTLEIQRTEQGDSAMYLCASSSTGQLNEKLFFGSGTQLSVL.

V gene TRBV6-5 combines with J gene TRBJ1-2; tentative D call: TRBD1 (6 bases). The CDR3 consists of 15 residues. V shed 8 bases and J shed 4 bases, with 20 bases lying between them. Germline V gene lookup returns CDR1 MNHEY and CDR2 SVGAGI. CDR3 protein: CASSSPYRVAYGYTF. CDR3 nucleotide sequence: TGTGCCAGCTCATCACCTTACAGGGTTGCCTATGGCTACACCTTC.

J is TRBJ2-5 and V is TRBV5-8, with D possibly called TRBD1 or TRBD2 (5 bases each). The V end lost 4 bases, the J end lost 4 bases, and 23 bases lay between the germline ends. The V gene's germline CDR1 is SGHTS and CDR2 YDEGEE. This CDR3 contains 17 residues. The CDR3 DNA reads as TGTGCCAGCAGCCCCCTCCTACGGGGCGCGGTGGGAGAGACCCAGTACTTC. It is translated as CASSPLLRGAVGETQYF. The full variable domain, its missing parts supplied by reference TRBV5-8 and TRBJ2-5, is EAGVTQSPTHLIKTRGQQATLRCSPISGHTSVYWYQQALGLGLQFLLWYDEGEERNRGNFPPRFSGRQFPNYSSELNVNALELEDSALYLCASSPLLRGAVGETQYFGPGTRLLVL.

The rearrangement joins TRBV2 to TRBJ1-4, with D maybe TRBD1 (5 bases). The V end was cut by 11 bases, the J end by 7 bases, with 17 bases between. The CDR3 runs 13 residues. Germline V gene lookup returns CDR1 SNHLY and CDR2 FYNNEI. CDR3 nucleotide sequence: TGTGCCGCATGGGGTCGGGGGTCTGAAAAACTGTTTTTT. Translation gives CAAWGRGSEKLFF.

This clone has a single count. V usage is TRBV7-9 and J usage is TRBJ2-7; D is ambiguous. This CDR3 has 14 amino acids. Germline V gene lookup returns CDR1 SEHNR and CDR2 FQNEAQ (reference sequence). V gave up 5 bases and J gave up 5 bases, with 16 bases separating them. As DNA, the CDR3 is TGTGCCAGCAGCCAAACCTTTTCTGTGGACGAGCAGTACTTC. Translating it yields CASSQTFSVDEQYF.

About this clone: Distinct nucleotide sequences in the sample also encode this CDR3. The chain uses TRBV5-4 and TRBJ2-7; a weak D match, TRBD2 (6 bases). CDR3 length: 15 amino acids. CDR1 is SGHNT and CDR2 is YYREEE in the germline V gene (reference sequence). V lost 0 bases, J lost 1 base, and 11 bases lay in between. The CDR3, as DNA: TGTGCCAGCAGCTTGGGCGGGACCTCTTCCTACGAGCAGTACTTC. This codes for CASSLGGTSSYEQYF.

This chain links TRBV11-3 with TRBJ2-7; D may be TRBD1 or TRBD2 (6 bases each). The CDR3 runs to 13 residues. Germline-derived CDR1 and CDR2 are SGHNT and YENEEA. Trimming left V 5 bases short and J 5 bases short, with 13 bases between. The DNA of the CDR3 is TGTGCCAGCAGCCCCGGGGGCTCTCACGAGCAGTACTTC. Translating it yields CASSPGGSHEQYF.

The V call is TRBV19, the J call TRBJ2-7, with TRBD2 identical over 8 bases. The germline V gene has CDR1 LNHDA and CDR2 SQIVND (reference sequence). The ends lost 7 bases at V and 0 bases at J; junction bases unmatched: 11. The CDR3 loop spans 16 amino acids. The CDR3 spells CASKPSGRTNSYEQYF. In nucleotides, the CDR3 is TGTGCCAGTAAACCCAGCGGGAGAACAAACTCCTACGAGCAGTACTTC.

Here the CDR3 DNA reads TGCGCCAGCAGCTTGGGACAGGTCGGTGCGGAGACCCAGTACTTC. Translation gives CASSLGQVGAETQYF. The chain couples TRBV5-1 to TRBJ2-5; possibly TRBD1 for D (6 bases). The CDR3 spans 15 residues. Trimming removed 0 bases at V and 5 bases at J, with 14 bases between. CDR1 is SGHRS and CDR2 is YFSETQ in the germline V gene.

In regard to this clone: Other DNA variants within this sample encode the same CDR3. The V and J genes are TRBV9 and TRBJ1-1; D is ambiguous. The germline gives CDR1 SGDLS, CDR2 YYNGEE. V lost 0 bases to trimming and J lost 2 bases, with 5 bases between them. The CDR3 loop spans 13 amino acids. The CDR3 is CASSVEVNTEAFF. The CDR3 DNA follows: TGTGCCAGCAGCGTAGAGGTCAACACTGAAGCTTTCTTT.

As concerns this clone: This CDR3 is also generated by other DNA sequences in the sample. The chain carries TRBV18 and TRBJ2-5, with D unclear. The CDR3 spans 14 residues. Between the trimmed V and J ends, which lost 3 bases and 0 bases, there was a span of 8 bases. From germline, CDR1 is KGHSH and CDR2 LQKENI. CDR3 nucleotide sequence: TGTGCCAGCTCACCCAGGCTGTACCAAGAGACCCAGTACTTC. As protein: CASSPRLYQETQYF. The entire variable domain, with the rest obtained from reference TRBV18 and TRBJ2-5, is as follows: NAGVMQNPRHLVRRRGQEARLRCSPMKGHSHVYWYRQLPEEGLKFMVYLQKENIIDESGMPKERFSAEFPKEGPSILRIQQVVRGDSAAYFCASSPRLYQETQYFGPGTRLLVL.